This TCR beta chain comes out of a study of beta chain features in type 1 diabetes. The CDR3 is made up of 11 amino acids. V was trimmed by 2 bases and J by 7 bases, leaving 5 bases between them. Per germline, CDR1 SGHTA and CDR2 FQGNSA. This clone was counted a few times. Its antigen is not known. Expressed TCRB transcripts were sequenced after all isolated RNA was converted to cDNA. Roughly 3.6 million reads per sample on average were obtained from naive, central memory and regulatory T cell samples. Libraries were prepared by immunoSEQ multiplex PCR; TCRdb keeps only in-frame clonotypes and omits some of them. The sample has about 710,000 clones, more than 13% seen once. General observations from the study: Compared to healthy donors, patients appeared to have naive, central memory and Treg TCRB repertoires that were more alike. Shorter TCRB CDR3s, moderately but significantly so, were found in Type 1 diabetes patients in all four CD4+ subsets. PCR might pick shorter templates more often, in the same way for patients and controls.

Each of the CD4+ naive, central memory, regulatory and stem cell-like memory populations was sorted via CD45RO/CCR7/CD25/CD127/CD95/CD27. The TCR originated in a man aged 18 to 30 with type 1 diabetes. The chain couples TRBV7-2 to TRBJ1-1; D is uncertain. What was sequenced was naive CD4+ T cells from blood. In nucleotides, the CDR3 is TGTGCCAGCAGCTTAAGGATTGAAGCTTTCTTT. It codes for CASSLRIEAFF. Supplemented by reference TRBV7-2 and TRBJ1-1, the full variable domain reads GAGVSQSPSNKVTEKGKDVELRCDPISGHTALYWYRQSLGQGLEFLIYFQGNSAPDKSGLPSDRFSAERTGGSVSTLTIQRTQQEDSAVYLCASSLRIEAFFGQGTRLTVV.